This TCR beta chain is drawn from a study of control samples from healthy donors and cancer patients. Sequenced by immunoSEQ multiplex PCR; TCRdb stores in-frame clones only, minus some. This sample carries roughly 450,000 clones, more than 80% of them seen once, and the ten largest clones take more than 6%. The sequenced sample was PBMCs. The sequence derives from a man aged 35 to 55 with head and neck cancer.

CDR3 loop: CASSPFGEQYF. The CDR3 bases are TGTGCCAGCAGTCCCTTTGGAGAGCAGTACTTC. The rearrangement links TRBV28 to TRBJ2-7; D is unresolved. Trimming pared 5 bases from V and 7 bases from J, leaving 9 bases between. The CDR3 runs 11 residues. The germline gives CDR1 MDHEN, CDR2 SYDVKM.